Listed here are 15 T cell receptor beta chains from one sample, sequenced in a study of technical replicates of blood from several donors. Method: immunoSEQ multiplex PCR; TCRdb's copy keeps in-frame clones and lacks some. The sample yields roughly 68,000 clones, 95% to 97% seen once. Sequenced: T cells isolated from PBMCs. These receptor sequences come from a human donor in good health.

The rearrangement uses TRBV28 and TRBJ1-1; no firm D call. The CDR3 extends over 16 amino acids. V was clipped by 3 bases and J by 1 base, with 15 bases between them. CDR1 is MDHEN and CDR2 is SYDVKM in the germline V gene. The CDR3: CASSFSVAEENTEAFF. CDR3 DNA sequence: TGTGCCAGCAGTTTTAGTGTGGCGGAAGAGAACACTGAAGCTTTCTTT.

The chain employs TRBV19 and TRBJ2-7; 14 nucleotides match TRBD2. V was clipped by 10 bases and J by 6 bases; unmatched bases: 5. Germline V gene data show CDR1 as LNHDA and CDR2 as SQIVND (reference sequence). The CDR3 is 13 amino acids. The CDR3 here is CATQTSGRGEQYF. CDR3 bases: TGTGCCACGCAGACTAGCGGGAGGGGCGAGCAGTACTTC.

V is TRBV6-6 and J is TRBJ2-5, with TRBD2 matching 12 bases. Germline values: CDR1 MNHNY, CDR2 SVGAGI (reference sequence). The CDR3 loop spans 13 amino acids. V lost 7 bases to trimming and J lost 5 bases; unmatched junction nucleotides: 2. The CDR3 spells CASNGLAGETQYF. CDR3 in DNA: TGTGCCAGCAATGGACTAGCGGGGGAGACCCAGTACTTC.

V gene TRBV19 combines with J gene TRBJ2-2, with 13 bases fitting TRBD2. There are 16 residues in the CDR3. Germline CDR1 is LNHDA and CDR2 is SQIVND (reference sequence). J lost 6 bases, V lost 3 bases, and 4 bases had no gene match. CDR3 residues: CASSIRTSGSAGELFF. The CDR3 region has the DNA TGTGCCAGTAGTATTAGGACTAGCGGGAGCGCCGGGGAGCTGTTTTTT.

The CDR3 DNA reads as TGTGCCAGCAGCCAACGACTAACTAGCGGGGCCGTGGATGAGCAGTTCTTC. Residues: CASSQRLTSGAVDEQFF. The chain couples TRBV4-2 to TRBJ2-1; 10 bases are a match to TRBD2. The CDR3 totals 17 residues. From germline, CDR1 is LGHNA and CDR2 YNFKEQ. With V trimmed by 2 bases and J by 8 bases, 12 bases remained unmatched.

This chain uses TRBV6-5 with TRBJ1-5; no clear D. The CDR3 consists of 15 residues. Germline CDR1 MNHEY, CDR2 SVGAGI. Trimming removed 6 bases from V and 0 bases from J, with 12 bases in between. The CDR3 DNA sequence: TGTGCCAGCAGCTTAGAGGGTTATAGCAATCAGCCCCAGCATTTT. It codes for CASSLEGYSNQPQHF.

For the CDR3, the DNA is TGTGCCAGCAGTTCTAGCGGGAGGCACAATGAGCAGTTCTTC. The encoded protein is CASSSSGRHNEQFF. The genes are TRBV28 and TRBJ2-1, with 11 nucleotides matching TRBD2. Germline CDR1 is MDHEN and CDR2 is SYDVKM. With 4 bases clipped from V and 5 bases from J, the junction kept 1 base outside the gene matches. The CDR3 has 14 residues.

This rearrangement joins TRBV4-1 to TRBJ2-7; 10 nucleotides align to TRBD2. The V gene's germline CDR1 is MGHRA and CDR2 YSYEKL. Trimming took 0 bases from V and 1 from J; bases not matched to a gene: 9. This CDR3 contains 18 residues. The CDR3 nucleotides read TGCGCCAGCAGCCAAGATCCAGCGGGAGGGCCGAAGTCCTACGAGCAGTACTTC. It specifies CASSQDPAGGPKSYEQYF.

Only one count was recorded for this clone. The chain combines TRBV4-1 with TRBJ1-2; D possibly corresponds to TRBD1 (5 bases). The length of the CDR3 is 14 residues. Germline lookup yields CDR1 MGHRA and CDR2 YSYEKL. Trimming took off 1 base at V and 2 bases at J, with 8 bases between the two ends. CDR3 bases: TGCGCCAGCAGCCAAGCACAGGTGAACTATGGCTACACCTTC. This gives the protein CASSQAQVNYGYTF.

The CDR3 sequence is CASNTGRNTEAFF. The CDR3 DNA reads TGTGCCAGTAACACAGGGAGGAACACTGAAGCTTTCTTT. This sequence joins TRBV19 and TRBJ1-1, with TRBD1 as a possible D gene (6 bases). Trimming took 7 bases from V and 1 from J, leaving 10 bases between them. The germline gives CDR1 LNHDA, CDR2 SQIVND (reference sequence). The CDR3 runs 13 residues.

This clone has a single count. This chain joins TRBV18 and TRBJ1-1, with D possibly being TRBD1 (5 bases). Trimming pared 0 bases from V and 3 bases from J, leaving 11 bases between. There are 15 residues in the CDR3. Germline CDR1 reads KGHSH; CDR2 reads LQKENI. The CDR3 region is CASSPPKRGDTEAFF. CDR3 nucleotide sequence: TGTGCCAGCTCACCACCGAAAAGGGGCGACACTGAAGCTTTCTTT.

The rearrangement uses TRBV7-9 and TRBJ1-1; TRBD1 is a possible D gene (6 bases). Trimming cost V 5 bases and J 5 bases, with 6 bases left between them. Germline assignment: CDR1 SEHNR and CDR2 FQNEAQ (reference sequence). The CDR3 runs 11 residues. For the CDR3, the DNA is TGTGCCAGCAGCCAGGGGACTGAAGCTTTCTTT. Amino acids: CASSQGTEAFF.

The V gene is TRBV7-3, the J gene TRBJ2-2; D gene uncertain. The CDR3 extends over 15 amino acids. Looked up from germline, CDR1 is SGHTA and CDR2 is FQGTGA. V shed 1 base and J shed 3 bases, with 9 bases lying between them. The CDR3, as DNA: TGTGCCAGCAGCTTAAGTGTCCAGTACACCGGGGAGCTGTTTTTT. This translates into CASSLSVQYTGELFF.

The rearrangement links TRBV11-2 to TRBJ1-5; no reliable D call. The CDR3 is made up of 15 amino acids. Trimming pared 2 bases from V and 4 bases from J, leaving 12 bases between. Germline V gives CDR1 SGHAT, CDR2 FQNNGV. The DNA for the CDR3 is TGTGCCAGCAGCTTAAATATAGGAGGGAATCAGCCCCAGCATTTT. Residues: CASSLNIGGNQPQHF. The whole variable domain, filled in from reference TRBV11-2 and TRBJ1-5, reads EAGVAQSPRYKIIEKRQSVAFWCNPISGHATLYWYQQILGQGPKLLIQFQNNGVVDDSQLPKDRFSAERLKGVDSTLKIQPAKLEDSAVYLCASSLNIGGNQPQHFGDGTRLSIL.

The chain links TRBV21-1 to TRBJ1-4; the table's D call of TRBD1 was not tested on the DNA. TRBV21-1 is termed a pseudogene. CDR3 size: 13 residues. The CDR3 nucleotides are TGTGCCAGCAAGACAGGGGCCTATGAAAAACTGTTTTTT. Translating it yields CASKTGAYEKLFF.